Each of the 3 T cell receptor beta chains below was sequenced from the same sample in a study of OX40 agonist ivuxolimab in advanced cancers. Sequencing was performed with immunoSEQ multiplex PCR; in TCRdb, only in-frame clones are kept and a portion is missing. The sample holds 85,000 to 100,000 clones; 91% are singletons and the top ten take 0.25% to 0.35%. The sample in question was CD4+ or CD8+ T cells sorted from blood, obtained in a trial of the OX40 agonist ivuxolimab. These receptors originate from an adult with an advanced solid tumor such as melanoma, head and neck, liver or kidney cancer.

The rearrangement joins TRBV10-3 to TRBJ2-7; 7 bases are a match to TRBD1. This CDR3 is built from 12 residues. Germline assignment: CDR1 ENHRY and CDR2 SYGVKD. J gave up 1 base and V 6 bases, and 0 bases lay outside the gene matches. The CDR3 spells CAIRGQSYEQYF. The CDR3 DNA follows: TGTGCCATCAGGGGACAGTCCTACGAGCAGTACTTC.

This chain links TRBV27 with TRBJ2-2; 10 bases agree with TRBD2. Germline CDR1 is MNHEY and CDR2 is SMNVEV (reference sequence). With 3 bases clipped from V and 9 bases from J, the junction kept 13 bases outside the gene matches. The CDR3 is 17 amino acids. The DNA for the CDR3 is TGTGCCAGCAGTTTCTTGTCTAGCGGGAGAGGCGTAAGGGAGCTGTTTTTT. Encoded protein: CASSFLSSGRGVRELFF.

The rearrangement uses TRBV5-1 and TRBJ2-2; tentative D call: TRBD2 (6 bases). The CDR3 sequence is 14 residues long. CDR1 and CDR2 (germline): SGHRS, YFSETQ. With 5 bases removed from V and 4 bases from J, the gap between germline ends came to 12 bases. The CDR3 is CASSVRDSTGELFF. CDR3 coding DNA: TGCGCCAGCAGTGTGCGGGACTCCACCGGGGAGCTGTTTTTT.